Listed here are 15 T cell receptor beta chains from one sample, sequenced in a study of human T cells and chemical hapten exposure. TCRdb reprocessed the 5' RACE reads with MiXCR, giving one entry per CDR3 protein. The sample holds 110,000 to 150,000 distinct CDR3 sequences; 3.5% to 5% are singletons and the top ten take more than 1.2%. The study extracted total RNA from unfractionated whole blood. These receptors originate from a female donor in good health.

This clonotype was seen more than once but under ten times. The V call is TRBV4-3, the J call TRBJ1-1; 8 bases map to TRBD1. J gave up 7 bases and V 2 bases, and 6 bases lay outside the gene matches. The CDR3 has 14 residues. The germline V gene has CDR1 LGHNA and CDR2 YSLEER. The CDR3 reads CASSQTQGANEAFF. The CDR3 nucleotides read TGCGCCAGCAGCCAAACTCAGGGGGCAAATGAAGCTTTCTTT.

This clonotype has more than one count but fewer than ten. This clone may be a read error of a much larger clone one base away. This sequence joins TRBV6-8 and TRBJ2-7; TRBD2 agrees at 8 bases. The V gene's germline CDR1 is MNHGY and CDR2 SAAAGT. J gave up 5 bases and V 0 bases, and 9 bases lay outside the gene matches. The CDR3 spans 16 residues. CDR3 coding DNA: TGTGCCAGCAGTTACTCGAGTAGCGGGGATTGCGACGAGCAGTACTTC. It translates to CASSYSSSGDCDEQYF.

This clonotype showed up many times. J is TRBJ1-3 and V is TRBV12-5, with D maybe TRBD1 (5 bases). V lost 5 bases and J 2 bases, leaving 10 bases between the germline ends. The CDR3 consists of 14 residues. Looked up from germline, CDR1 is LGHNT and CDR2 is FRNRAP. Here the CDR3 reads CASGTEGPGNTIYF. CDR3 coding DNA: TGTGCTAGTGGTACTGAGGGACCTGGAAACACCATATATTTT.

This clonotype was seen at least ten times. The CDR3 DNA sequence: TGCAGTGCTAGGGATGAGGACACAGATACGCAGTATTTT. As protein: CSARDEDTDTQYF. The chain carries TRBV20-1 and TRBJ2-3; D unclear. Looked up from germline, CDR1 is DFQATT and CDR2 is SNEGSKA (reference sequence). The CDR3 length is 13 residues. V gave up 3 bases and J gave up 2 bases, with 9 bases separating them.

Many counts were recorded for this clonotype. The genes are TRBV13 and TRBJ2-3; D not certain. The germline V and J ends were trimmed by 5 bases and 4 bases, with 10 bases remaining between them. CDR3 length equals 13 residues. CDR1 PRHDT and CDR2 FYEKMQ come from the germline V gene (reference sequence). Here the CDR3 reads CASSPPTPDTQYF. The CDR3 nucleotides read TGTGCCAGCAGCCCACCCACCCCAGATACGCAGTATTTT.

Concerning this clonotype: This may arise from a read error, as a much more abundant clone is one base away. No conserved phenylalanine or tryptophan ends this CDR3, so it is likely a read error. The J gene is TRBJ2-3, the V gene TRBV6-5; 10 nucleotides align to TRBD2. With V trimmed by 2 bases and J by 2 bases, 4 bases remained unmatched. Germline V gene sequence: CDR1 MNHEY, CDR2 SVGAGI. The CDR3 consists of 16 residues. CDR3 sequence (DNA): TGTGCCAGCAGTTACGCAAGCGGGGGGGCCACAGATACGCAGTATTTA. This codes for CASSYASGGATDTQYL.

There are many counts of this clonotype. The chain links TRBV12-3 or TRBV12-4 to TRBJ1-3; no clear D. This CDR3 comprises 12 residues. Between the trimmed V and J ends, which lost 6 bases and 2 bases, there was a span of 5 bases. In DNA form, the CDR3 reads TGTGCCAGCAGCGTCACTGGAAACACCATATATTTT. Its protein is CASSVTGNTIYF.

This clonotype was observed many times. V and J are TRBV5-4 and TRBJ1-1; TRBD1 matches 10 bases. The CDR3 length is 14 residues. With 4 bases clipped from V and 5 bases from J, the junction kept 5 bases outside the gene matches. The germline V gene encodes CDR1 SGHNT and CDR2 YYREEE (reference sequence). For the CDR3, the DNA is TGTGCCAGCAGCCCGAGGGACAGGGGTACTGAAGCTTTCTTT. Translation gives CASSPRDRGTEAFF.

This clonotype was seen at least ten times. V usage is TRBV10-3 and J usage is TRBJ1-4; D ambiguous. Germline V CDR1 and CDR2: ENHRY, SYGVKD. Deletions cut 10 bases from V and 7 bases from J, with 13 bases between. The CDR3 runs to 12 residues. The CDR3 sequence is CATAVEGEKLFF. The CDR3 DNA is TGTGCCACCGCGGTCGAGGGTGAAAAACTGTTTTTT.

This clonotype was counted ten times or more. The V and J genes are TRBV20-1 and TRBJ1-4; no clear D gene. The CDR3 runs to 10 residues. Deletions cut 6 bases from V and 8 bases from J, with 7 bases between. Germline V gives CDR1 DFQATT, CDR2 SNEGSKA (reference sequence). The CDR3 coding sequence is TGCAGTGCGATGTTGGAAAAACTGTTTTTT. Its protein product is CSAMLEKLFF.

Concerning this clonotype: A much bigger clone sits one base away, suggesting this may be a read error. This chain connects TRBV14 to TRBJ2-7; D ambiguous. The CDR3 consists of 14 residues. CDR1 is SGHDN, CDR2 FVKESK, per germline. V gave up 4 bases and J gave up 0 bases, with 10 bases separating them. DNA for the CDR3: TGTGCCAGCAGCCGGTTCCAGCGCTCCTACGAGCAGTACTTC. This sequence encodes CASSRFQRSYEQYF.

This clonotype was recorded at least ten times. The chain combines TRBV13 with TRBJ1-3, with a weak D call TRBD1 (5 bases). Germline values: CDR1 PRHDT, CDR2 FYEKMQ (reference sequence). The CDR3 totals 15 residues. V lost 4 bases and J lost 0, with 10 bases in between. In nucleotides, the CDR3 is TGTGCCAGCAGCTGGACACTGAGCTCTGGAAACACCATATATTTT. It codes for CASSWTLSSGNTIYF.

V and J are TRBV20-1 and TRBJ1-6; tentatively, D is TRBD1 (5 bases). The germline gives CDR1 DFQATT, CDR2 SNEGSKA (reference sequence). This CDR3 is built from 12 residues. Trimming removed 6 bases at V and 6 bases at J, with 9 bases between. The CDR3 bases are TGCAGTGCGTCGCAGGGTAATTCACCCCTCCACTTT. Residues: CSASQGNSPLHF.

This chain connects TRBV20-1 to TRBJ1-1; no firm D call. V lost 3 bases to trimming and J lost 3 bases, with 17 bases between them. Germline V lookup: CDR1 DFQATT, CDR2 SNEGSKA (reference sequence). The length of the CDR3 is 15 residues. In nucleotides, the CDR3 is TGCAGTGCTAGCCGGGCCCATTTTGAAGACACTGAAGCTTTCTTT. It yields the protein CSASRAHFEDTEAFF.

The sample holds many counts of this clonotype. This chain joins TRBV6-5 and TRBJ2-3; 10 bases are a match to TRBD2. The CDR3 has 18 amino acids. V gave up 5 bases and J gave up 0 bases; unmatched junction bases: 11. CDR1 and CDR2 (germline): MNHEY, SVGAGI. The CDR3 region is CASSPSGGGQRSTDTQYF. The CDR3 DNA is TGTGCCAGCAGTCCCAGCGGGGGGGGCCAAAGAAGCACAGATACGCAGTATTTT.